The 6 T cell receptor beta chains in this list originate from one sample, sequenced in a study of blood T cell repertoires in COVID-19. Produced via immunoSEQ multiplex PCR; TCRdb's table is partial and in-frame only. The data show 300,000 to 400,000 clones, about four fifths seen once. The sample consisted of peripheral blood. All receptors come from a man aged 30-40 years with active or convalescent COVID-19.

J is TRBJ1-5 and V is TRBV28, with TRBD1 matching over 7 bases. CDR3 length equals 14 residues. Germline loops: CDR1 MDHEN, CDR2 SYDVKM. The junction had 9 bases not matched to a gene; V was cut back by 6 bases and J by 7 bases. The CDR3 DNA reads TGTGCCAGCAGCCTAGGACAGGCGGGGCAGCCCCAGCATTTT. Amino acids: CASSLGQAGQPQHF.

The rearrangement links TRBV18 to TRBJ1-2; TRBD1 matches at 8 bases. Germline CDR1 and CDR2: KGHSH and LQKENI. CDR3 size: 16 residues. V was pared by 5 bases and J by 14 bases, with 22 bases of the junction left unmatched. This CDR3 is CASSATGTGHLMDRTF. CDR3 nucleotides: TGTGCCAGCTCAGCGACCGGGACAGGCCACCTCATGGATCGGACCTTC.

This sequence joins TRBV30 and TRBJ1-4; D is possibly TRBD1 (5 bases). Between the trimmed V and J ends, which lost 3 bases and 5 bases, there was a span of 13 bases. This CDR3 contains 14 residues. Looked up from germline, CDR1 is GTSNPN and CDR2 is SVGIG (reference sequence). CDR3 loop: CAWRFRDRNEKLFF. For the CDR3, the DNA is TGTGCCTGGAGATTCAGGGATCGAAATGAAAAACTGTTTTTT.

The V gene is TRBV30, the J gene TRBJ2-7; 9 bases map to TRBD1. Trimming removed 7 bases from V and 4 bases from J; junction bases left unmatched: 2. The CDR3 length is 11 residues. Germline V gives CDR1 GTSNPN, CDR2 SVGIG (reference sequence). As DNA, the CDR3 is TGTGCCTTTGGGACAGGGTACGAGCAGTACTTC. This sequence encodes CAFGTGYEQYF.

The rearrangement uses TRBV6-5 and TRBJ1-5; D is unclear. Trimming took off 4 bases at V and 2 bases at J, with 12 bases between the two ends. CDR1 and CDR2 (germline): MNHEY, SVGAGI. This CDR3 contains 15 residues. The CDR3 spells CASSWAQMGNQPQHF. The CDR3 coding sequence is TGTGCCAGCAGTTGGGCCCAAATGGGCAATCAGCCCCAGCATTTT.

The chain links TRBV7-6 to TRBJ2-2; D uncertain. The germline gives CDR1 SGHVS, CDR2 FNYEAQ. V lost 3 bases and J 1 base, leaving 9 bases between the germline ends. The CDR3 totals 15 residues. CDR3 nucleotides: TGTGCCAGCAGCTTTTTGGCGGAGAACACCGGGGAGCTGTTTTTT. This encodes CASSFLAENTGELFF.